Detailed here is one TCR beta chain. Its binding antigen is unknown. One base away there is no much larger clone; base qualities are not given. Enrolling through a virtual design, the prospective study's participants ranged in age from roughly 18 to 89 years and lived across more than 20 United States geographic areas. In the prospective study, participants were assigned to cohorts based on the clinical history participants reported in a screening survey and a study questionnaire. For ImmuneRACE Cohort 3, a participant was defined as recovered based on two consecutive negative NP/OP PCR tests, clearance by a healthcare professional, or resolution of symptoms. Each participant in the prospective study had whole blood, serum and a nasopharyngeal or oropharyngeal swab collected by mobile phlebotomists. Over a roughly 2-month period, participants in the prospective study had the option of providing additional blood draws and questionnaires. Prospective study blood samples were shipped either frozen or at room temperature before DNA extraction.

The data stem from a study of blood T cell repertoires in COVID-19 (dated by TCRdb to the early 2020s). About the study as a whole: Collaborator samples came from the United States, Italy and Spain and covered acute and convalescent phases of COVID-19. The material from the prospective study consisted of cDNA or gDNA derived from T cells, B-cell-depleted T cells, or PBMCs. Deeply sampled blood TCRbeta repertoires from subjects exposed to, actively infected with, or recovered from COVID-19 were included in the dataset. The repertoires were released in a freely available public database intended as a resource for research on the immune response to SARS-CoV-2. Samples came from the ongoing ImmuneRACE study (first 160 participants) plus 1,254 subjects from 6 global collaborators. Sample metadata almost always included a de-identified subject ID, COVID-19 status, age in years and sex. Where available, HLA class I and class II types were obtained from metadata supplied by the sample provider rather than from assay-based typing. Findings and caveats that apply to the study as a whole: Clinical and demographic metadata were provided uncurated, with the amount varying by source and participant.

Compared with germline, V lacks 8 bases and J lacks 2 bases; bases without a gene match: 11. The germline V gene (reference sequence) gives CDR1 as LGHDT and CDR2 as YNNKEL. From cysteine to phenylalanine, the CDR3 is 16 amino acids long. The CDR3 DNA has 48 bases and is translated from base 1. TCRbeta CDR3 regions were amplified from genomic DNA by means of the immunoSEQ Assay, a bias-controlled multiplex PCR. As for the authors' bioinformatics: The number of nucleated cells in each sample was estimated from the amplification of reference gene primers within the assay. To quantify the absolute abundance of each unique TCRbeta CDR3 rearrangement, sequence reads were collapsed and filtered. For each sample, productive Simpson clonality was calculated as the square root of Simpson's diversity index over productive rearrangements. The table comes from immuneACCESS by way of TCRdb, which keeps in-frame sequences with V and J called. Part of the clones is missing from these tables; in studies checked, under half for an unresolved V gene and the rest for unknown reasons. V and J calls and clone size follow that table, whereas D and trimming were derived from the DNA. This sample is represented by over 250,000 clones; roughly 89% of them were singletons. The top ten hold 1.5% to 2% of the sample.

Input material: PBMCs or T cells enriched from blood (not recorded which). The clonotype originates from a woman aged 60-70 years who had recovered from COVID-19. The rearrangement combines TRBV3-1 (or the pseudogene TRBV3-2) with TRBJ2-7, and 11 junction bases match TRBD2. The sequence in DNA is TGTGCCAGCCGAGAACCGGGACTAGCGGCACCCTACGAGCAGTACTTC. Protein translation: CASREPGLAAPYEQYF.